This T cell receptor beta chain was sequenced in a study of neurological immune-mediated disorders. It was by 5'RACE with 10-nucleotide random UMIs that the cDNA was made. TCRdb ran MiXCR on the 5' RACE reads and lists one entry per CDR3 protein. The data show tens of thousands of distinct CDR3 sequences, with roughly 10% seen just once and 6.6% held by the top ten. CDR1 is DFQATT, CDR2 SNEGSKA, per germline (reference sequence). CDR3 length equals 13 residues. Deletions cut 6 bases from V and 4 bases from J, with 10 bases between. Time point given: longitudinal time-point 1 (baseline). This clonotype was counted ten times or more. What it binds is unknown. Study-level findings and limits: Across subjects, no CDR3 amino acid sequence appeared in expanded clones of more than one subject, a finding that suggested private repertoires in all groups.

The V and J genes are TRBV20-1 and TRBJ1-6; no definite D call. The material sequenced was PBMCs. This clonotype was sampled from a male donor with HTLV-1-associated myelopathy (HAM/TSP). CDR3 sequence (DNA): TGCAGTGCCAACGCGGGTTATAATTCACCCCTCCACTTT. It yields the protein CSANAGYNSPLHF.